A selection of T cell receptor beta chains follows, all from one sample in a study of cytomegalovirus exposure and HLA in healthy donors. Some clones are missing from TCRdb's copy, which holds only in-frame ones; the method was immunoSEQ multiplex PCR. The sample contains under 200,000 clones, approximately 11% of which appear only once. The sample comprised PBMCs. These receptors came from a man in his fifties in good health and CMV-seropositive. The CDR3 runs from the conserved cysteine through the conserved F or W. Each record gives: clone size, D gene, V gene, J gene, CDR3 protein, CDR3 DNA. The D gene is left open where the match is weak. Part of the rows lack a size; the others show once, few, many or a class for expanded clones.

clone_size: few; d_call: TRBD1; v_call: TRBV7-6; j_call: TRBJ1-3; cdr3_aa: CASSLAPSGGSGNTIYF; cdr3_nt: TGTGCCAGCAGCTTAGCGCCGTCAGGGGGCTCTGGAAACACCATATATTTT
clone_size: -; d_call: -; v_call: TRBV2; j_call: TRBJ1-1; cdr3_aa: CASSGFRSQNTEAFF; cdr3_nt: TGTGCCAGCAGTGGGTTTCGATCACAGAACACTGAAGCTTTCTTT
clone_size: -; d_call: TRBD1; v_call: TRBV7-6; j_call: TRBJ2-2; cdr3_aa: CASSPNRGRTGELFF; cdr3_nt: TGTGCCAGCAGCCCTAACAGGGGCAGGACCGGGGAGCTGTTTTTT
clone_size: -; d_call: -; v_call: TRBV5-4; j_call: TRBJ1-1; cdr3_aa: CASSLGQIAEAFF; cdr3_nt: TGTGCCAGCAGCTTGGGACAGATCGCTGAAGCTTTCTTT
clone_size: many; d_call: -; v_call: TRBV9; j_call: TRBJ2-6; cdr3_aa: CASSERTDSGANVLTF; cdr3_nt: TGTGCCAGCAGCGAACGGACAGATTCTGGGGCCAACGTCCTGACTTTC
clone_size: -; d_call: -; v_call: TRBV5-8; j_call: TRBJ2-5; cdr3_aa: CVTRSRVFPETQYF; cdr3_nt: TGTGTGACCAGGAGCAGGGTATTTCCAGAGACCCAGTACTTC
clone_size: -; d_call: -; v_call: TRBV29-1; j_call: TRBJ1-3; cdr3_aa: CSGRLASGNTIYF; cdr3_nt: TGCAGCGGAAGACTGGCCTCTGGAAACACCATATATTTT
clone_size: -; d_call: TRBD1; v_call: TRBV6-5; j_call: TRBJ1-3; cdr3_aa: CASIRGLDTIYF; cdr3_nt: TGTGCCAGCATCAGGGGGCTAGACACCATATATTTT
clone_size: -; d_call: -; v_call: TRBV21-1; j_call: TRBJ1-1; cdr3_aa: CASSKDRGLTEAFF; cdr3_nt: TGTGCCAGCAGCAAGGACAGGGGGCTTACTGAAGCTTTCTTT
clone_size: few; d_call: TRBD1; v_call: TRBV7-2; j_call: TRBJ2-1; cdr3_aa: CASSLHGTGGNEQFF; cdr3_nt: TGTGCCAGCAGCCTCCATGGGACAGGGGGCAATGAGCAGTTCTTC
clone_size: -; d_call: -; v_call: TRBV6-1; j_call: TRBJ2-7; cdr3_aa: CASMDSYEQYF; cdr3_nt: TGTGCCAGCATGGACAGCTACGAGCAGTACTTC
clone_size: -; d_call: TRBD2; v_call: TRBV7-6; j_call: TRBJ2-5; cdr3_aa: CASSLSGTYKETQYF; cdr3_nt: TGTGCCAGCAGCTTAAGCGGGACTTATAAAGAGACCCAGTACTTC